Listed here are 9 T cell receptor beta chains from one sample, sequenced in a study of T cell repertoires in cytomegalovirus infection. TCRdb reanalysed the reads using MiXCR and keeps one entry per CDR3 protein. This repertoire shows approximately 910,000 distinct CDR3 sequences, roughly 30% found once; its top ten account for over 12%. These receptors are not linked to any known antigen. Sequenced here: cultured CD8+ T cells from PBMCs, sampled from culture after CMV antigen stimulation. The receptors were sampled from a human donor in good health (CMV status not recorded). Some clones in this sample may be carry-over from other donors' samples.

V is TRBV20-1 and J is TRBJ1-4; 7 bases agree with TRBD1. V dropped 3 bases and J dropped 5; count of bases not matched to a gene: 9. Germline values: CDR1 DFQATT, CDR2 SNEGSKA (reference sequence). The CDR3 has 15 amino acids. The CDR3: CSASPVTGWNEKLFF. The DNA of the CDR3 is TGCAGTGCTAGCCCGGTGACAGGGTGGAATGAAAAACTGTTTTTT.

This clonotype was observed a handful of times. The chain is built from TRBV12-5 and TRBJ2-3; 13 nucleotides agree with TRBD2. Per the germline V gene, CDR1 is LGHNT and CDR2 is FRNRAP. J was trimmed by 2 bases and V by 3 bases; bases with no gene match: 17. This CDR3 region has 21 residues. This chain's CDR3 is CASGFLLTSGGPTRITDTQYF. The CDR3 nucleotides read TGTGCTAGTGGTTTCCTCCTGACTAGCGGGGGGCCCACCCGCATCACAGATACGCAGTATTTT.

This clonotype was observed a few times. Here the CDR3 reads CASSYTTGGYPTNEKLFF. In DNA, the CDR3 is TGTGCCAGCAGTTACACGACAGGGGGCTATCCAACTAATGAAAAACTGTTTTTT. V usage is TRBV6-6 and J usage is TRBJ1-4; 10 bases fit TRBD1. Germline values: CDR1 MNHNY, CDR2 SVGAGI (reference sequence). Unmatched junction bases numbered 6, after V lost 2 bases and J lost 0 bases. The CDR3 consists of 18 residues.

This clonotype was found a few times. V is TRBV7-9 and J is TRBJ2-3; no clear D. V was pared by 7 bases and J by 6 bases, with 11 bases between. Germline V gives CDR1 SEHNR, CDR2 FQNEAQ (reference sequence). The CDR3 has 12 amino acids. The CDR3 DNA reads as TGTGCCAGCAACGATGCGCGGGATACGCAGTATTTT. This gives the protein CASNDARDTQYF.

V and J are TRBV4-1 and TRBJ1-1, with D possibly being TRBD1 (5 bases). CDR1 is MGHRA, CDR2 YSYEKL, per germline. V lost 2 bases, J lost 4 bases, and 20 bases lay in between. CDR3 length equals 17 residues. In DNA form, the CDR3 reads TGCGCCAGCAGCCAATTACAGGAGGTCTATGGGAGCACTGAAGCTTTCTTT. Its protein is CASSQLQEVYGSTEAFF.

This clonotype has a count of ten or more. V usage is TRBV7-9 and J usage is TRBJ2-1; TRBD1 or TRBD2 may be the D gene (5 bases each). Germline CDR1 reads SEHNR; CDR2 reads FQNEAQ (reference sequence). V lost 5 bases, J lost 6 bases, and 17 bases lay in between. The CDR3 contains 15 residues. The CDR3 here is CASSQAYEGSNEQFF. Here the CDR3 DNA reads TGTGCCAGCAGCCAGGCCTACGAGGGGTCCAATGAGCAGTTCTTC. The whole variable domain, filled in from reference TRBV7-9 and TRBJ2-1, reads DTGVSQNPRHKITKRGQNVTFRCDPISEHNRLYWYRQTLGQGPEFLTYFQNEAQLEKSRLLSDRFSAERPKGSFSTLEIQRTEQGDSAMYLCASSQAYEGSNEQFFGPGTRLTVL.

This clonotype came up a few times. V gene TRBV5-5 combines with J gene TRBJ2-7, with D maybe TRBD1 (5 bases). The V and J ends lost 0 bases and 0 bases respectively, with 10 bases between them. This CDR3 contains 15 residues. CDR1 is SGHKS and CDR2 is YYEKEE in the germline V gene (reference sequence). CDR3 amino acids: CASSLEGVSSYEQYV. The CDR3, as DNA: TGTGCCAGCAGCTTGGAAGGGGTGAGCTCCTACGAGCAGTACGTC.

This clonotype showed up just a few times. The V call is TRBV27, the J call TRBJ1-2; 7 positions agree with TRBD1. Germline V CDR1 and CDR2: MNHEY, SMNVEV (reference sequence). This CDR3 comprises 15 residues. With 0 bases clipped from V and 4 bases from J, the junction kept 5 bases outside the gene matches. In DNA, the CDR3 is TGTGCCAGCAGTTTATCAGGGGGCCCTCCCTATGGCTACACCTTC. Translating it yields CASSLSGGPPYGYTF.

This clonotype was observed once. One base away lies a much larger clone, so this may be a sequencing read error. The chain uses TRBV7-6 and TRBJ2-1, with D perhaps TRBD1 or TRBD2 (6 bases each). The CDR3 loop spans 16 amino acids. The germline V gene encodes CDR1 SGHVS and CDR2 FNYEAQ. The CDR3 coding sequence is TGTACCAGCAGCTTGGGAAGGGGGGTCTCCTACAATGAGCAGTTCTTC. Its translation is CTSSLGRGVSYNEQFF.